The entry that follows covers one T cell receptor (beta chain) sequence. Its antigen is undetermined. Thymus tissue for the work was resected from patients undergoing corrective heart surgery. Finnish infants who were healthy and having corrective surgery for congenital heart defects made up the donors. Clones were sequenced by immunoSEQ multiplex PCR, and TCRdb holds only the in-frame ones, with some missing. The sample includes about 130,000 clones, more than 90% of them seen just once. This specimen comes from a study of human thymus T cells. Study-wide findings and caveats: It looked as if thymic and blood repertoires used V and J genes in a biased way. Related research reported highly overlapping thymic repertoires among unrelated individuals.

The CDR3 loop spans 14 amino acids. CDR1 is SGHRS and CDR2 is YFSETQ in the germline V gene. With 7 bases removed from V and 2 bases from J, the gap between germline ends came to 14 bases. The rearrangement joins TRBV5-1 to TRBJ2-3, with D possibly being TRBD1 (6 bases). The origin of this receptor is a boy in the first two years of life with a congenital heart defect but otherwise immunologically healthy. The sample comprised thymus tissue. CDR3 protein: CASGVGGYTDTQYF. The CDR3 DNA reads as TGCGCCAGCGGAGTAGGGGGTTACACAGATACGCAGTATTTT.